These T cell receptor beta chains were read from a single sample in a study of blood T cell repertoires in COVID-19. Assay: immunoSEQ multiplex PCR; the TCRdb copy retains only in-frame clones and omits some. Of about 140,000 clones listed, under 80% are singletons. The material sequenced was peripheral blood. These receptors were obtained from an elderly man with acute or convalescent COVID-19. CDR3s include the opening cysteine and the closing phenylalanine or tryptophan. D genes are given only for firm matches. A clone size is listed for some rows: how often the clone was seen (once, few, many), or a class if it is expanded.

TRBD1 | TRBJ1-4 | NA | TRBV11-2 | TGTGCCAGCAGCTTAGGATCCGGGACAGGGGTTGAAAAACTGTTTTTT | CASSLGSGTGVEKLFF
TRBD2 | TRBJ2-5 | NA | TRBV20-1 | TGCAGTTCGGAGCGGGAAGGGACCCAGTACTTC | CSSEREGTQYF
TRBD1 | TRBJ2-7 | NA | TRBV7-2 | TGTGCCAGCATCGTCGACAGGGGGCCTTACGAGCAGTACTTC | CASIVDRGPYEQYF
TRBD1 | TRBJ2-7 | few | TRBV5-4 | TGTGCCAGCAGCCGACAGGGGGATACCTACGAGCAGTACTTC | CASSRQGDTYEQYF
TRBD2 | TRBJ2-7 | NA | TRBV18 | TGTGCCAGCTCGAAGGGACTAGTCTACGAGCAGTACTTC | CASSKGLVYEQYF
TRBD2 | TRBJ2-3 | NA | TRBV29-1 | TGCAGCGTTGCGGGGGGGGGTATAGATACGCAGTATTTT | CSVAGGGIDTQYF
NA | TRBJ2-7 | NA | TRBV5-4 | TGTGCCAGCAGCTCCTCAGGGGACGAGAACGAGCAGTACTTC | CASSSSGDENEQYF
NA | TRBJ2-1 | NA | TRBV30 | TGTGCCTGGAGTCTGGGGGGATATGAGCAGTTCTTC | CAWSLGGYEQFF
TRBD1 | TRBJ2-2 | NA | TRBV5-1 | TGCGCCAGCAGCTCACAGGGGGCGCCGGACACCGGGGAGCTGTTTTTT | CASSSQGAPDTGELFF
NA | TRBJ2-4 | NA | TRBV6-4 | TGTGCCAGCACCTTTCTGGCGCGCAGGGGCCGAGAGGAGTACTTC | CASTFLARRGREEYF
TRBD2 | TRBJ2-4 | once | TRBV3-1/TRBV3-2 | TGTGCCAGCACCTGGTCGGGTAAGATCCAGACTAGCGGGGGTAGAGGGGCCAAAAACATTCAGTACTTC | CASTWSGKIQTSGGRGAKNIQYF
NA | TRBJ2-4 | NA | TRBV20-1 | TGCAGTGCTAGTCGTCCCTCTAGGAGAGGCAAAAACATTCAGTACTTC | CSASRPSRRGKNIQYF
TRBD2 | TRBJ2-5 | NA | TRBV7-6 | TGTGCCAGCAGCTTAGGTCCGGGACTAGCGGGGGGGCCCGGGGAGACCCAGTACTTC | CASSLGPGLAGGPGETQYF
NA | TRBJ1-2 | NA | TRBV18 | TGTGCCAGCTCTCAAAATCGGGCCCTCCCGGAGGATGGCTACACCTTC | CASSQNRALPEDGYTF
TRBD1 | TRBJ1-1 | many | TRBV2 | TGTGCCAGCAGTGAGCCAATGACAGGGGAGGTTGTTGCTTTCTTT | CASSEPMTGEVVAFF
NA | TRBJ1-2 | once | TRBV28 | TGTGCCAGCAGCGGACTTTACTATGGCTACACCTTC | CASSGLYYGYTF
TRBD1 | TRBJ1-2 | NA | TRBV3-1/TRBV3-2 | TGTGCCAGCAGCCAAGACAGGGGGCGAGGGGGCTACACCTTC | CASSQDRGRGGYTF
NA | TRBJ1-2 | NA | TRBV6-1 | TGTGCCAGCAGTGAAGCTGAGAAAATCTATGGCTACACCTTC | CASSEAEKIYGYTF
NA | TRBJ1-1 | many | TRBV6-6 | TGTGCCAGCAGCACGACAGGCGAGAACACTGAAGCTTTCTTT | CASSTTGENTEAFF